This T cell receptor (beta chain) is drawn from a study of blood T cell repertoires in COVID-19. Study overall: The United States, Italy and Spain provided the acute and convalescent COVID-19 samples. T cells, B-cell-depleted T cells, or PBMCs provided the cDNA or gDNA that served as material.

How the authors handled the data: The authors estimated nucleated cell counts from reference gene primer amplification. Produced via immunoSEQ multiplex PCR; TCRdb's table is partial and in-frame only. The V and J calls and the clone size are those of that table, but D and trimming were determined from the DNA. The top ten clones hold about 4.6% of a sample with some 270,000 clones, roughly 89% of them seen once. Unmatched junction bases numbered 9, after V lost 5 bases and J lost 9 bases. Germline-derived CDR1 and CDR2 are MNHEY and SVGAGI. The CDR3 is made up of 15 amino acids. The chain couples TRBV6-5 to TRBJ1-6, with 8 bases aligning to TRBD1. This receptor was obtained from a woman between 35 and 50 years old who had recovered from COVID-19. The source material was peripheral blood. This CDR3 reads CASSPGQVLISPLHF. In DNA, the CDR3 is TGTGCCAGCAGTCCGGGACAGGTTTTAATTTCACCCCTCCACTTT.